Sequencing of this T cell receptor beta chain was carried out in a study of spatial heterogeneity in lung cancer. As for the study in general: In raw reads, more than nine appearances on average were recorded for each unique TCR and UMI combination. General study findings and limits: Intratumoral expanded alpha and beta TCR counts were found to track tumor mutation counts. Expanded TCRs classified as ubiquitous or regional were counted, and these counts tracked ubiquitous and regional nonsynonymous mutations, respectively.

TCRdb recomputed calls from the 5' RACE reads with MiXCR, one row per CDR3 protein. The profile shows some 9,000 distinct CDR3 sequences, approximately 14% of them singletons. CDR3 length equals 15 residues. Germline V gene sequence: CDR1 SGHTA, CDR2 FQGNSA. Deletions cut 5 bases from V and 0 bases from J, with 12 bases between. Time point described: sample taken at primary tumor resection. Donors were 72 untreated early-stage non-small cell lung cancer patients. Tumor, nontumor lung or frozen PBMC supplied whole RNA that was sequenced unsorted. This clonotype was recorded many times. The antigen is undetermined.

The V call is TRBV7-2, the J call TRBJ2-3; D is perhaps TRBD2 (6 bases). The sample in question was lung tumor tissue, obtained at surgery. The origin of this receptor is a male donor with early-stage non-small cell lung cancer. The DNA for the CDR3 is TGTGCCAGCAGCCCGGACTACCTTAGCACAGATACGCAGTATTTT. Translating gives CASSPDYLSTDTQYF. Full variable domain (missing parts from reference TRBV7-2 and TRBJ2-3): GAGVSQSPSNKVTEKGKDVELRCDPISGHTALYWYRQSLGQGLEFLIYFQGNSAPDKSGLPSDRFSAERTGGSVSTLTIQRTQQEDSAVYLCASSPDYLSTDTQYFGPGTRLTVL.